This T cell receptor beta chain was obtained from a study of shared clonotypes between healthy human individuals. TCRdb's table, derived via immunoSEQ multiplex PCR, lists solely in-frame clones and lacks some. This sample has more than 500,000 clones, with 95% found just once. Looked up from germline, CDR1 is PRHDT and CDR2 is FYEKMQ (reference sequence). This CDR3 contains 13 residues. V was shortened by 0 bases and J by 4 bases, with 7 bases between the two germline ends. CD45RO-negative, CCR7-positively selected cells formed the naive CD8 fraction, excluding terminally differentiated effector memory CD45RA+ cells. Comments on this clone: Other nucleotide sequences from this sample produce the same CDR3.

The rearrangement links TRBV13 to TRBJ2-7; D is uncertain. Sequenced sample: naive CD8+ T cells sorted from blood. The sequence came from a young woman in good health. CDR3 sequence: CASSLGDSYEQYF. The CDR3 nucleotides read TGTGCCAGCAGCTTAGGAGACTCGTACGAGCAGTACTTC.